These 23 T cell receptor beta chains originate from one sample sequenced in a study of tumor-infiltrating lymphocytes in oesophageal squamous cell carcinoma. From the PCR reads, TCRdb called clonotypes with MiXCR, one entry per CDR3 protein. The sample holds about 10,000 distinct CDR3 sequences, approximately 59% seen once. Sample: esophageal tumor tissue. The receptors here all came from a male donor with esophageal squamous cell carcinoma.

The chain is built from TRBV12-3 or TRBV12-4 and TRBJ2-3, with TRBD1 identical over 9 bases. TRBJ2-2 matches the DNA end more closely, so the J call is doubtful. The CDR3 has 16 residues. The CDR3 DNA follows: TGTGCCAGCAGTTTCGGGACAGGGTTTGGCACCGGGGAGCTGTTTTTT. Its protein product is CASSFGTGFGTGELFF.

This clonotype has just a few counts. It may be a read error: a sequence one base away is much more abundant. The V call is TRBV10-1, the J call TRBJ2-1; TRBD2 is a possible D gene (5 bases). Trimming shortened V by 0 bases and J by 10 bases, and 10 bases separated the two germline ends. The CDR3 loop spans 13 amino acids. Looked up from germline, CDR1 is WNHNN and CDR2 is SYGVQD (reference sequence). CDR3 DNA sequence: TGCGCCAGCAGTGAGTCTGGAGGAGACGAGCAGTTCTTC. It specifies CASSESGGDEQFF.

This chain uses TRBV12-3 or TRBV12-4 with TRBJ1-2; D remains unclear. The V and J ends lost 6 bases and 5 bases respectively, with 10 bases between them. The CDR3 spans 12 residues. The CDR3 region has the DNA TGTGCCAGCAGCCCCTCTCTTTATGGCTACACCTTC. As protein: CASSPSLYGYTF.

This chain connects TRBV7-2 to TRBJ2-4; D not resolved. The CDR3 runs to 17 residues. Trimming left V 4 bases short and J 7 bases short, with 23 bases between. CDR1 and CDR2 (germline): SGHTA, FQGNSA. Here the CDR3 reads CASSSQHTNSGRNIQYF. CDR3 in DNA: TGTGCCAGCAGCTCCCAACATACCAACTCAGGTCGCAACATTCAGTACTTC. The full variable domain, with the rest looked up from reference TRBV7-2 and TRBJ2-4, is GAGVSQSPSNKVTEKGKDVELRCDPISGHTALYWYRQSLGQGLEFLIYFQGNSAPDKSGLPSDRFSAERTGGSVSTLTIQRTQQEDSAVYLCASSSQHTNSGRNIQYFGAGTRLSVL.

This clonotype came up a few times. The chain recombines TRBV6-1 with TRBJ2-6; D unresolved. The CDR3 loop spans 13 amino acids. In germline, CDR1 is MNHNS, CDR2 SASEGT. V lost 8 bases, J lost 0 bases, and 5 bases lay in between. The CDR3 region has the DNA TGTGCCAGCGTGTACTCTGGGGCCAACGTCCTGACTTTC. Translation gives CASVYSGANVLTF.

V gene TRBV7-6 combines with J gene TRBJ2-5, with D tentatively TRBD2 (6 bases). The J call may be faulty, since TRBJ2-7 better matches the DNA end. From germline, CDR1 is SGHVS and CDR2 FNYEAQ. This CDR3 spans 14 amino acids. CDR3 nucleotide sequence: TGTGCCAGCAGCTTGGGGACTCACACCTACGAGCAGTACTTC. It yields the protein CASSLGTHTYEQYF.

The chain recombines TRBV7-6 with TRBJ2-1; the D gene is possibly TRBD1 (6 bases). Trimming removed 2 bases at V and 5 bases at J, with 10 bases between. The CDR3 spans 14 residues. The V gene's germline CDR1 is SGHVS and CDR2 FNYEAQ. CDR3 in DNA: TGTGCCAGCAGCTTAACTCAGGGGAACAATGAGCAGTTCTTC. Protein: CASSLTQGNNEQFF.

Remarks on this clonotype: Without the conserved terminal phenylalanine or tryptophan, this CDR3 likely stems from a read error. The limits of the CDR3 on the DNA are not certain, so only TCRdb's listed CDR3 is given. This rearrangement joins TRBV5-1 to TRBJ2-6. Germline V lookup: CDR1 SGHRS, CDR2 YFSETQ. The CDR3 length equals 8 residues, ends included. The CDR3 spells CASSSGPT.

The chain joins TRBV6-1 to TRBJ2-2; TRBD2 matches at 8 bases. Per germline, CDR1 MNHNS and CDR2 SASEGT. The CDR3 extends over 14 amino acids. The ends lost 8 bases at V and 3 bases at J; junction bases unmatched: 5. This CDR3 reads CASGAGAYTGELFF. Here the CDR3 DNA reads TGTGCCAGCGGAGCGGGGGCTTACACCGGGGAGCTGTTTTTT.

The CDR3, as DNA: TGTGCCAGCAGCTTAGCCTCAGAGCGAGGCGGGCAGTTCTTC. It is translated as CASSLASERGGQFF. This rearrangement joins TRBV7-8 to TRBJ2-7; D unclear. The J call is in doubt because the DNA end fits TRBJ2-1 better. The CDR3 length is 14 residues. Germline-derived CDR1 and CDR2 are SGHVS and FQNEAQ.

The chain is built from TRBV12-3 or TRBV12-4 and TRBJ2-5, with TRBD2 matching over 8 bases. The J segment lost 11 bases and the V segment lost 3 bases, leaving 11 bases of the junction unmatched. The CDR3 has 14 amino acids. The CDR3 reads CASSFSAGVNEQYF. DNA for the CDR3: TGTGCCAGCAGTTTTTCAGCGGGAGTCAATGAGCAGTACTTC.

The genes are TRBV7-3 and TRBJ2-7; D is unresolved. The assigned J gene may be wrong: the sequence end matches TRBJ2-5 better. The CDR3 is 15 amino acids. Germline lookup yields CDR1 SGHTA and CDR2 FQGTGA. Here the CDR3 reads CASSLFAGFQETQYF. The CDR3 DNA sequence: TGTGCCAGCAGCTTATTTGCCGGCTTCCAAGAGACCCAGTACTTC.

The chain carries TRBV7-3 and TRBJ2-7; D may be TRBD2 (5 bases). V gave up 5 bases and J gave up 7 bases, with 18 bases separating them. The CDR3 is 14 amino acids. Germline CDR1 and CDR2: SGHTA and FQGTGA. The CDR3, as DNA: TGTGCCAGCAGCGCCCCTCGGGGTGGCCATGAGCAGTACTTC. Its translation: CASSAPRGGHEQYF.

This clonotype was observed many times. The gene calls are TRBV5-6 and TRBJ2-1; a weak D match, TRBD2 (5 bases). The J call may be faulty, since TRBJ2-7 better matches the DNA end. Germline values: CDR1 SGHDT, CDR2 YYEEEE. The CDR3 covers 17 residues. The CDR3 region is CASSLFSSWISKGEQYF. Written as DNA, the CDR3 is TGTGCCAGCAGCTTGTTTTCTAGCTGGATTAGTAAGGGCGAGCAGTACTTC.

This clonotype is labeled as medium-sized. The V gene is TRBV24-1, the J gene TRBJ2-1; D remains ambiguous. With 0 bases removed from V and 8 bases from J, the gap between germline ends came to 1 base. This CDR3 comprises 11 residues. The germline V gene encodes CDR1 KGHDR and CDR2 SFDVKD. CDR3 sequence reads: CATSDLYEQFF. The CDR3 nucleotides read TGTGCCACCAGTGATTTGTATGAGCAGTTCTTC.

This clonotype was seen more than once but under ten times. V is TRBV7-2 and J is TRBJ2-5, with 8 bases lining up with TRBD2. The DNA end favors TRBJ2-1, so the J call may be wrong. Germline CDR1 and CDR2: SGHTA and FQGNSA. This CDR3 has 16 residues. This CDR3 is CASSLVVAGRYNEQFF. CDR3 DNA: TGTGCCAGCAGCTTAGTTGTAGCGGGAAGATACAATGAGCAGTTCTTC.

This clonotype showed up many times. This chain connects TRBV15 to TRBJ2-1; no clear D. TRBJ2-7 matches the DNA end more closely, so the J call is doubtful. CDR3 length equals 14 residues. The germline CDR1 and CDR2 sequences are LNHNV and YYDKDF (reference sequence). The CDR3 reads CATSRGGIAYEQYF. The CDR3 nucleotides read TGTGCCACCAGCAGAGGCGGTATAGCCTACGAGCAGTACTTC.

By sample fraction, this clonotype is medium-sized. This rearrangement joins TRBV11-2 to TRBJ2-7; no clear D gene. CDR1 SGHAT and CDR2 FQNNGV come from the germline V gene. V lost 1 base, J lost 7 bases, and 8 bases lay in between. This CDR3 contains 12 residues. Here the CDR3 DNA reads TGTGCCAGCAGCTTAGTTGCTAGTGAGCAGTACTTC. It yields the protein CASSLVASEQYF.

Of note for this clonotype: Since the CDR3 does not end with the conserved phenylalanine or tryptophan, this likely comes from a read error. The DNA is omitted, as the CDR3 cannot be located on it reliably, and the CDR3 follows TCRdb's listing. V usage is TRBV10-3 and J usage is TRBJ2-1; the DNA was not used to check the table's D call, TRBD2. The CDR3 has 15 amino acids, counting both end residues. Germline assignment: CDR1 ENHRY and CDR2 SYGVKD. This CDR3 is CAIRSGDAIGYTFGS.

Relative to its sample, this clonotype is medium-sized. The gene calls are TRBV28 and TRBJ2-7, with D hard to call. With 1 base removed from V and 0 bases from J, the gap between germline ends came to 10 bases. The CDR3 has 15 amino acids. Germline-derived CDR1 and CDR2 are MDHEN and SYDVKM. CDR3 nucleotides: TGTGCCAGCAGTTTATACGGAGTTAGCTCCTACGAGCAGTACTTC. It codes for CASSLYGVSSYEQYF.

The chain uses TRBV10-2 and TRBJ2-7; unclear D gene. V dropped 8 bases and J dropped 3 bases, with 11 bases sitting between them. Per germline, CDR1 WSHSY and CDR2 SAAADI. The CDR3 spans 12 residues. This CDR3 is CASSQRGYEQYF. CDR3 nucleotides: TGCGCCAGCTCTCAGCGTGGCTACGAGCAGTACTTC.

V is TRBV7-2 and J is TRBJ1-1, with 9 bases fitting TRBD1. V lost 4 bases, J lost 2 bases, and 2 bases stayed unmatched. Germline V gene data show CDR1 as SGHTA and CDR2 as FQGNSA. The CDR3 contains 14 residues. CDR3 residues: CASSWGQGNTEAFF. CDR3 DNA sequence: TGTGCCAGCAGCTGGGGACAGGGAAACACTGAAGCTTTCTTT. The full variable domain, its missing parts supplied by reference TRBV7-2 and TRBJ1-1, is GAGVSQSPSNKVTEKGKDVELRCDPISGHTALYWYRQSLGQGLEFLIYFQGNSAPDKSGLPSDRFSAERTGGSVSTLTIQRTQQEDSAVYLCASSWGQGNTEAFFGQGTRLTVV.

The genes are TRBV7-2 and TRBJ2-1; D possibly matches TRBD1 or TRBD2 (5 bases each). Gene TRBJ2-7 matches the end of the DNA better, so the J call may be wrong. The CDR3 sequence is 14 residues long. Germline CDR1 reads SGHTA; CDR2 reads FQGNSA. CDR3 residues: CASSFGGSKYEQYF. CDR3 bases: TGTGCCAGCAGCTTTGGGGGATCCAAGTACGAGCAGTACTTC.